The clone carrying this T cell receptor beta chain was seen many times. Sorting gates: effector memory CD45RA-CD27-, EMRA CD45RA+CD27-. The data originate from a study of naive and memory T cell subsets. Per germline, CDR1 SGHTA and CDR2 FQGNSA. V lost 1 base, J lost 8 bases, and 12 bases lay in between. This CDR3 comprises 15 residues. An equimolar mix of two oligonucleotides served as the beta constant-region primer for TRBC1 and TRBC2. Nested alpha and beta constant-region primers with the SP2 primer drove four PCR rounds on ligated cDNA. Each CDR3 protein is one row after TCRdb ran MiXCR on the UMI-ligation and nested PCR reads. The table has around 30,000 distinct CDR3 sequences, 15% to 20% seen once.

The sequenced sample consisted of effector memory CD4+ T cells from blood. Subset noted: effector memory, CD45RA- CD27-. The clonotype was recovered from a human donor in good health. The chain is built from TRBV7-2 and TRBJ1-6, with D possibly matching TRBD1 (5 bases). CDR3 coding DNA: TGTGCCAGCAGCTTAGATGGGGCAGTGGATTCACCCCTCCACTTT. This translates into CASSLDGAVDSPLHF.